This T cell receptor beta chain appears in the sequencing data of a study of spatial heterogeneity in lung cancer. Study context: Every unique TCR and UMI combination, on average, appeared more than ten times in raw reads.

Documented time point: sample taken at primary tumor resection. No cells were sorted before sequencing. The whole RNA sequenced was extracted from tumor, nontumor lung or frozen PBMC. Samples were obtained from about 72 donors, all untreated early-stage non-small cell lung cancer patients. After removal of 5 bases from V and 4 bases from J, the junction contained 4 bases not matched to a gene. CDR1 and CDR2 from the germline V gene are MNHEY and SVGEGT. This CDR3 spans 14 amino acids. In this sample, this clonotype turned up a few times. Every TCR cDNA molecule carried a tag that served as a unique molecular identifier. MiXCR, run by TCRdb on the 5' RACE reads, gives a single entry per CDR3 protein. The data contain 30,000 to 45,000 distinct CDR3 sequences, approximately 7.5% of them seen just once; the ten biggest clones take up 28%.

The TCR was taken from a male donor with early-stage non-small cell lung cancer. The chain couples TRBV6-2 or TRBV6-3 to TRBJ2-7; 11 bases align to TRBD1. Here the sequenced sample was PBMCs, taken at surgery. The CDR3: CASSIGQGAYEQYV. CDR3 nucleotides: TGTGCCAGCAGTATCGGACAGGGGGCTTACGAGCAGTACGTC.